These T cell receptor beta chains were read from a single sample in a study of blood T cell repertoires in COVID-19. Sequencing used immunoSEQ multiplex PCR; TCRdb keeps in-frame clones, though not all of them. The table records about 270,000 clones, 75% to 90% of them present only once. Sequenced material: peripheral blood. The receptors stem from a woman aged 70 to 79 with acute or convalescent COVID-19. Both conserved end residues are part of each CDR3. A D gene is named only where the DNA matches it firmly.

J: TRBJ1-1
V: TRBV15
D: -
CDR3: CATSRDERGGKAFF

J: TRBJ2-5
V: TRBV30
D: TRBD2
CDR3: CAWSGGGETQYF

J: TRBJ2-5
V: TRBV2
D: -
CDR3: CASSDNVETQYF

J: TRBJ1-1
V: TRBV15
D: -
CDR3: CATRLEGNTEAFF

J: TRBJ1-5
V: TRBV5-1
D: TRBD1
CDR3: CASSEGTVYSNQPQHF

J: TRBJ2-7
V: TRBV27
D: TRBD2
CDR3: CATSGGAVGDYEQYF

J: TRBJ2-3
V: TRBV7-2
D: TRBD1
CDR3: CASSLALQGAIDTQYF

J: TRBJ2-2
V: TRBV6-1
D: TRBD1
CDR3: CASSDGQAERELFF

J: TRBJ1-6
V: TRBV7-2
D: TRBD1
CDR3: CASSSVLNRGGSPLHF

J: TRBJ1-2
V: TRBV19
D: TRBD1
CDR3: CASSIAGTGAGYTF

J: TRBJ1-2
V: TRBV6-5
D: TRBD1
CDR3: CASLDVQGVFYTF

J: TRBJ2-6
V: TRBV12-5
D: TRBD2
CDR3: CASGLEFSAGAGANVLTF

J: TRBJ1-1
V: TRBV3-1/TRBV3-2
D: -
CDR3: CASSQVTQLNTEAFF

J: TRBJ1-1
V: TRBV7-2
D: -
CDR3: CASSLQRGANTEAFF

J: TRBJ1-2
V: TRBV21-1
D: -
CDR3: CASSKKKGDTGIGGYTF

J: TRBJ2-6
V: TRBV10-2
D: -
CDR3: CASRSSGGRANVLTF

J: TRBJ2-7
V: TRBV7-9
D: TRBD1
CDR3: CASSFGQGLYEQYF

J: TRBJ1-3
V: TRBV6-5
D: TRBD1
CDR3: CATQDRGRVGNTIYF

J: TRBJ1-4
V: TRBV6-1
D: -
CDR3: CASSEARGWGEKLFF

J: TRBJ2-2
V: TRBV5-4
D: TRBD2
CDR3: CASSLPLAGAGTGELFF

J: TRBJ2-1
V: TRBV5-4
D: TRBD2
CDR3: CASSPGASGGGSYNEQFF

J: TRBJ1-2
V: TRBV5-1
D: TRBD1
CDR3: CASSWGTGNNYGYTF

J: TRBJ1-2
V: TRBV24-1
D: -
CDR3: CATAALRKENYGYTF

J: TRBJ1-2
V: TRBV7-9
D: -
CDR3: CASSLRDYGYTF

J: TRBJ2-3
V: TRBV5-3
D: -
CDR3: CARSQAGERTDTQYF

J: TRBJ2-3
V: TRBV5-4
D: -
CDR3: CASSLIGRAAPDTQYF

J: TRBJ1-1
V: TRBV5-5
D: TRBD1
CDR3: CASSFRQGRYTEAFF

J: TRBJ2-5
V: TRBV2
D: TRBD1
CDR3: CASSGRDRGGQETQYF

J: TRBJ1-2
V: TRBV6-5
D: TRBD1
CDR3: CASSQGARGYTF

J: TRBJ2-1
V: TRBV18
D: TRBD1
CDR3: CASSPNRGTYNEQFF

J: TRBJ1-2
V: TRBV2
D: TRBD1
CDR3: CASRGQGAYGYTF

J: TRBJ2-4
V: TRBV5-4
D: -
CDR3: CASSLGGAYNIQYF

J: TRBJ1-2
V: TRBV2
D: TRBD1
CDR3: CASTPDREVGYTF

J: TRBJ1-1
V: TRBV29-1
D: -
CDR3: CSAVTATNTEAFF

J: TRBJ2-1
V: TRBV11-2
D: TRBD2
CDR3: CASSLVWAGGNEQFF

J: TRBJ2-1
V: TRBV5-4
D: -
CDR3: CAGGFGSQSYNEQFF

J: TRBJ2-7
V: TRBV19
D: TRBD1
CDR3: CASSMPRKPGQGYEQYF

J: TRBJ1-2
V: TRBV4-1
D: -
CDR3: CASSSGNRDSGYTF

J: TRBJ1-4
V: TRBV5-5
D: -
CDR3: CASSLSVLTEKLFF

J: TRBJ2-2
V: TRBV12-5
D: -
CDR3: CASGWTVRELFF

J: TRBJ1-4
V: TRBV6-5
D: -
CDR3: CASSSLATNEKLFF

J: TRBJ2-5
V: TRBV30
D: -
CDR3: CAWSDPEALETQYF

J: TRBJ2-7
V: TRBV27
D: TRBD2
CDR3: CASRPRGGGYEQYF

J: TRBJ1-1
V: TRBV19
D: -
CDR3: CASSYGGMNTEAFF

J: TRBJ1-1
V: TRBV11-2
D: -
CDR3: CASSLDSNRRKAFF

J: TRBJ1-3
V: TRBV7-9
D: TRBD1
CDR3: CASSAPTGGEGNTIYF

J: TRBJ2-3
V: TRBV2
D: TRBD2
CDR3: CASSVRRLAGGGDTQYF

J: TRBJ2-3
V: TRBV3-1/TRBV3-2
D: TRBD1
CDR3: CASSRSTGVGTDTQYF

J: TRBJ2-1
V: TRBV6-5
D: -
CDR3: CASSSKPGLVDEQFF

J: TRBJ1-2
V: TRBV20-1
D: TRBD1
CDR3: CSAIDRDGYTF

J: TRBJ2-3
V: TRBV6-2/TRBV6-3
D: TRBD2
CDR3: CASSYLRAGFTTDTQYF

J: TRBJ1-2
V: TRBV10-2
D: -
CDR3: CASWGDGYTF

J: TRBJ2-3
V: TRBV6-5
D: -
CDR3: CASSSRDTQYF

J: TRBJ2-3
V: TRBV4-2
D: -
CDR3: CASSQLRDTQYF

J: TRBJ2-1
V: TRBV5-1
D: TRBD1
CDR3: CASSGGQLDEQFF